The 14 T cell receptor beta chains given below trace back to one sample, sequenced in a study of T cells in Graves' hyperthyroidism and ophthalmopathy (dated by TCRdb to about 2019). The library was built by means of multiplex PCR. For sequencing, an Illumina HiSeq 2000 was employed. The TCR beta CDR3 regions were amplified from RNA transcripts. For the first round of RT-PCR on the TCR CDR3, the HTBI primer set was used together with the Qiagen OneStep RT-PCR kit. TCRdb reprocessing: public reads trimmed at Q25 with fastp, clones called with MiXCR, in-frame beta chains kept. Under each unique CDR3 protein, matching rows form one entry showing the most common genes and DNA. Recorded for this sample are roughly 420,000 distinct CDR3 sequences; approximately 13% of them occurred a single time. 5.3% of the sample is held by the ten biggest clonotypes. Sequenced: blood. Receptor source: a woman younger than 35 with Graves' hyperthyroidism.

This clonotype came up a few times. The CDR3 is CASSVSTSGKETQYF. The CDR3 DNA reads TGTGCCAGCAGCGTCTCGACTAGCGGTAAAGAGACCCAGTACTTC. The chain carries TRBV9 and TRBJ2-5, with 9 bases that match TRBD2. CDR1 SGDLS and CDR2 YYNGEE come from the germline V gene. The V and J ends lost 2 bases and 3 bases, in that order; junction bases with no gene match: 5. This CDR3 is 15 amino acids long.

This clonotype was recorded many times. V is TRBV6-1 and J is TRBJ2-3; 7 bases match TRBD2. Trimming at V came to 1 base and at J to 3 bases, leaving 1 base not matched to a gene. This CDR3 comprises 14 residues. Per germline, CDR1 MNHNS and CDR2 SASEGT. The CDR3 DNA follows: TGTGCCAGCAGTGAAGTGGGAGGGACAGATACGCAGTATTTT. Its protein is CASSEVGGTDTQYF.

The chain joins TRBV20-1 to TRBJ2-2, with TRBD1 matching over 12 bases. Germline V CDR1 and CDR2: DFQATT, SNEGSKA (reference sequence). After removal of 5 bases from V and 1 base from J, the junction contained 8 bases not matched to a gene. This CDR3 spans 17 amino acids. CDR3 amino acids: CSAHGTGGAGNTGELFF. Written as DNA, the CDR3 is TGCAGTGCTCACGGGACAGGGGGCGCGGGGAACACCGGGGAGCTGTTTTTT.

The table lists this clonotype with many counts. This rearrangement joins TRBV12-3 or TRBV12-4 to TRBJ2-7; tentative D call: TRBD2 (6 bases). V lost 3 bases and J lost 4, with 19 bases in between. The CDR3 is 16 residues long. CDR3 in DNA: TGTGCCAGCAGTTTTGAGTCGCTGGAGGGGCGGTACGAGCAGTACTTC. This gives the protein CASSFESLEGRYEQYF.

The chain carries TRBV24-1 and TRBJ2-3; TRBD2 might be the D (6 bases). Germline V gene lookup returns CDR1 KGHDR and CDR2 SFDVKD. CDR3 size: 16 residues. V was shortened by 6 bases and J by 0 bases, with 15 bases between the two germline ends. The CDR3 DNA reads as TGTGCCACCAGTCGTCGGGGCGGGGCAAGCACAGATACGCAGTATTTT. Translating gives CATSRRGGASTDTQYF.

The CDR3: CASNYSGQARTEAFF. In DNA form, the CDR3 reads TGTGCCAGCAATTACTCCGGACAGGCGAGGACTGAAGCTTTCTTT. The V call is TRBV6-4, the J call TRBJ1-1; TRBD1 matches at 7 bases. Per germline, CDR1 MRHNA and CDR2 SNTAGT. J gave up 5 bases and V 7 bases, and 13 bases lay outside the gene matches. The CDR3 contains 15 residues.

J is TRBJ1-1 and V is TRBV19, with TRBD1 identical over 7 bases. Germline loops: CDR1 LNHDA, CDR2 SQIVND (reference sequence). The V gene end was trimmed by 8 bases and the J gene end by 8 bases; junction bases not matched to a gene: 8. The CDR3 is made up of 12 amino acids. CDR3 sequence: CASAGQRSEAFF. The DNA of the CDR3 is TGTGCCAGTGCGGGACAGAGGTCGGAAGCTTTCTTT.

This clonotype was counted many times. The chain uses TRBV12-3 or TRBV12-4 and TRBJ2-3; D call uncertain. The CDR3 extends over 15 amino acids. The V end lost 2 bases, the J end lost 1 base, and 10 bases lay between the germline ends. CDR3 DNA sequence: TGTGCCAGCAGTTTAACTTCTGTTCGCACAGATACGCAGTATTTT. It codes for CASSLTSVRTDTQYF.

This clonotype showed up many times. This chain connects TRBV2 to TRBJ2-1, with 8 nucleotides matching TRBD1. The CDR3 length is 14 residues. Trimming at V came to 4 bases and at J to 3 bases, leaving 2 bases not matched to a gene. Germline CDR1 is SNHLY and CDR2 is FYNNEI. The CDR3 sequence is CASSGTGIYNEQFF. The DNA for the CDR3 is TGTGCCAGCAGTGGGACAGGGATCTACAATGAGCAGTTCTTC.

This clonotype was recorded a few times. Relative to the germline gene, one junction end is altered; a read error may explain this. The chain couples TRBV20-1 to TRBJ1-1; no definite D call. Germline loops: CDR1 DFQATT, CDR2 SNEGSKA (reference sequence). The CDR3 is 14 residues long. Here the CDR3 reads CSTVTLTRNIEAFF. The CDR3 DNA sequence: TGCAGCACCGTAACCCTAACACGGAACATTGAAGCTTTCTTT.

This clonotype was detected only a few times. The chain has TRBV5-1 and TRBJ2-7; D not certain. Germline CDR1 SGHRS, CDR2 YFSETQ. The V end was cut by 0 bases, the J end by 2 bases, with 12 bases between. This CDR3 comprises 15 residues. The CDR3 loop reads CASSLASDLTYEQYF. The CDR3 DNA follows: TGCGCCAGCAGCTTGGCCTCAGACCTAACCTACGAGCAGTACTTC.

Comments on this clonotype: At one boundary the junction diverges from the germline segment, which might be a read error. V usage is TRBV12-5 and J usage is TRBJ1-1, with 7 bases fitting TRBD1. The CDR3 is 14 amino acids. Germline assignment: CDR1 LGHNT and CDR2 FRNRAP. CDR3 coding DNA: TGTGCTGGTGGGCCGACAGGGTTGAACACTGAAGCTTTCTTT. The encoded protein is CAGGPTGLNTEAFF.

In its sample, this clonotype was seen many times. The rearrangement joins TRBV20-1 to TRBJ1-1; the D is unclear. Trimming left V 1 base short and J 2 bases short, with 11 bases between. This CDR3 region has 14 residues. The germline CDR1 and CDR2 sequences are DFQATT and SNEGSKA (reference sequence). CDR3 nucleotide sequence: TGCAGTGCTAGAGTTCCAGGTCGAAACACTGAAGCTTTCTTT. Translation: CSARVPGRNTEAFF.

This clonotype was observed at least ten times. A junction boundary mismatches the germline segment, possibly from a read error. The chain combines TRBV5-1 with TRBJ2-7, with 8 bases identical to TRBD2. CDR3 length: 14 amino acids. CDR1 and CDR2 (germline): SGHRS, YFSETQ. The CDR3 is CASSLFTSGYEQYF. Here the CDR3 DNA reads TGCGCCAGTAGCTTATTTACTAGCGGCTACGAGCAGTACTTC. Drawing the rest from reference TRBV5-1 and TRBJ2-7, the complete variable domain is KAGVTQTPRYLIKTRGQQVTLSCSPISGHRSVSWYQQTPGQGLQFLFEYFSETQRNKGNFPGRFSGRQFSNSRSEMNVSTLELGDSALYLCASSLFTSGYEQYFGPGTRLTVT.